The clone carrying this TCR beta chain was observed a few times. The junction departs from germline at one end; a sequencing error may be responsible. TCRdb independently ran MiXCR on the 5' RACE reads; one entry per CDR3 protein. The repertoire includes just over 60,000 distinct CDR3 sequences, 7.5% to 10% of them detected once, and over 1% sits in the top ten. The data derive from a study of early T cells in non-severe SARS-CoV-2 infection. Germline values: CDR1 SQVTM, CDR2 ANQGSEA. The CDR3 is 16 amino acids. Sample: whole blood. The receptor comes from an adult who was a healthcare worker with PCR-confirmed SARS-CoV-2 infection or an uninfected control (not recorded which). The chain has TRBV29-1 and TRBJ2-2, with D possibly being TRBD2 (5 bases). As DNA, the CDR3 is TGCAGCGTTGACCGGGTTGAAGGCTTGAACACCGGGGAGCCGTTTTTT. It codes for CSVDRVEGLNTGEPFF.